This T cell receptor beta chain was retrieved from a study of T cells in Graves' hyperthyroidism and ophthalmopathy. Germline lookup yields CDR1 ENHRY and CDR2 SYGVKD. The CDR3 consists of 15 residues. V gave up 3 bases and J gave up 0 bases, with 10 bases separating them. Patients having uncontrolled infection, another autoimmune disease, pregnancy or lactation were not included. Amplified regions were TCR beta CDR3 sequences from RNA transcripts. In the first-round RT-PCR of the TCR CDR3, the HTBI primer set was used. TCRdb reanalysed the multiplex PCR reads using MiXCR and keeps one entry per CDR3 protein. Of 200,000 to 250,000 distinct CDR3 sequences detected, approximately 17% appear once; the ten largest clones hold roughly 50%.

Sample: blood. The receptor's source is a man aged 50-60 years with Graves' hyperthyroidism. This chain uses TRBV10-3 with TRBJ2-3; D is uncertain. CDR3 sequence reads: CAISDRISSTDTQYF. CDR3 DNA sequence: TGTGCCATCAGTGACCGAATCTCTAGCACAGATACGCAGTATTTT.